This T cell receptor (beta chain) derives from a study of cytomegalovirus exposure and HLA in healthy donors. General study points: Later analysis revealed greater clonal expansion in HLA-associated TCR beta chains than in equally common others. Presence/absence comparisons presumed near-even sequencing depth among donors. An analysis that came later showed most CMV-associated TCR beta chains appearing HLA-restricted.

To note about this clone: Its specificity is unknown.

Both 60 Vbeta primers and 13 Jbeta primers went into the PCR. The assay was immunoSEQ multiplex PCR, and TCRdb's table has in-frame clones only and misses some. The table has over 150,000 clones, 60% to 85% seen once. The germline gives CDR1 SGHVS, CDR2 FNYEAQ. Unmatched junction bases numbered 2, after V lost 2 bases and J lost 5 bases. The CDR3 consists of 13 residues. Sequencing was carried out using PBMCs. The receptor's source is a young man in good health and CMV-seropositive. The rearrangement links TRBV7-6 to TRBJ2-7, with 8 nucleotides matching TRBD1. In DNA, the CDR3 is TGTGCCAGCAGCTTACAGGGGGCAGACGAGCAGTACTTC. Translation: CASSLQGADEQYF.